This T cell receptor (beta chain) appears in the sequencing data of a study of radiotherapy plus CTLA-4 blockade in lung cancer. This clone was detected a few times. Clones were read by immunoSEQ multiplex PCR, and TCRdb kept only the in-frame ones, dropping some. The sample lists around 71,000 clones, 76% occurring once. The junction had 8 bases not matched to a gene; V was cut back by 5 bases and J by 7 bases. Germline V gene sequence: CDR1 SGHTA, CDR2 FQGNSA. The CDR3 spans 14 residues. V gene TRBV7-2 combines with J gene TRBJ1-5; 7 nucleotides match TRBD1. Source: peripheral blood, taken from a patient treated with radiotherapy plus ipilimumab. This TCR was recovered from a human donor with non-small cell lung cancer whose response to radiotherapy plus ipilimumab could not be evaluated. Some clones in this sample may be carry-over from other donors' samples. The CDR3 DNA sequence: TGTGCCAGCAGCCTCCGGGACAGCGGGCAGCCCCAGCATTTT. This codes for CASSLRDSGQPQHF.